This T cell receptor (beta chain) was profiled in a study of blood T cell repertoires in COVID-19 (dated by TCRdb to 2018 to 2020). Notes on the research overall: The collaborator samples originated in the United States, Italy and Spain and spanned the acute and convalescent phases of COVID-19. The material from the prospective study consisted of cDNA or gDNA derived from T cells, B-cell-depleted T cells, or PBMCs. The dataset comprised deeply sampled blood TCRbeta repertoires from subjects exposed to, actively infected with, or recovered from COVID-19. The repertoires were made available in a free public database intended to serve as a resource for research on the immune response to SARS-CoV-2. Samples were obtained from the ongoing ImmuneRACE study (first 160 participants) and from about 1,300 subjects provided by 6 global collaborators. A de-identified subject ID, COVID-19 status, age in years and sex were almost always included in the sample metadata. Where HLA class I and class II types were available, the types were taken from metadata supplied by the sample provider, not from assay-based typing.

Each collaborating institution followed its own protocols to collect whole blood in K2EDTA tubes. Collaborator samples were shipped for TCRbeta analysis as frozen whole blood, isolated PBMCs, or DNA extracted from either sample type. Study-level results and caveats: Clinical and demographic metadata were provided uncurated, with the amount varying by source and participant.

Its CDR3 holds 15 amino acids, cysteine through phenylalanine. Only the CDR3 region is kept as DNA, spanning 45 bases read in frame from base 1. The germline V gene specifies MNHEY as CDR1 and SVGAGI as CDR2. Relative to germline, V is 6 bases shorter and J is 0 bases shorter, with 14 bases between their ends. The immunoSEQ Assay, a bias-controlled multiplex PCR, was used to amplify TCRbeta CDR3 regions from genomic DNA. Per the original workflow: The number of nucleated cells in each sample was estimated from the amplification of reference gene primers within the assay. To quantify the absolute abundance of each unique TCRbeta CDR3 rearrangement, sequence reads were collapsed and filtered. Productive Simpson clonality was computed per sample as the square root of Simpson's diversity index over productive rearrangements. In its TCRdb copy, this immuneACCESS table keeps in-frame sequences only and misses some clones. Where compared with another copy, unresolved V genes explain less than half of these, and the others have no known cause. V and J calls and clone size are given by that table; D and trimming were obtained from the DNA. The sample data list roughly 39,000 clones, and 88% of these were observed just once. The top ten hold approximately 10% of the sample.

Turning to this clone: There is no known antigen for this receptor. No base quality information exists; no much larger clone differs at one position.

Sequenced: peripheral blood. This receptor chain uses TRBV6-5 and TRBJ2-5; perhaps TRBD1 is the D gene, with 6 bases matching. The receptor was derived from a woman in her 70s with acute or convalescent COVID-19. Here the CDR3 is given as CASSLIGQHQETQYF. The DNA is TGTGCCAGCAGCCTTATAGGACAGCACCAAGAGACCCAGTACTTC.